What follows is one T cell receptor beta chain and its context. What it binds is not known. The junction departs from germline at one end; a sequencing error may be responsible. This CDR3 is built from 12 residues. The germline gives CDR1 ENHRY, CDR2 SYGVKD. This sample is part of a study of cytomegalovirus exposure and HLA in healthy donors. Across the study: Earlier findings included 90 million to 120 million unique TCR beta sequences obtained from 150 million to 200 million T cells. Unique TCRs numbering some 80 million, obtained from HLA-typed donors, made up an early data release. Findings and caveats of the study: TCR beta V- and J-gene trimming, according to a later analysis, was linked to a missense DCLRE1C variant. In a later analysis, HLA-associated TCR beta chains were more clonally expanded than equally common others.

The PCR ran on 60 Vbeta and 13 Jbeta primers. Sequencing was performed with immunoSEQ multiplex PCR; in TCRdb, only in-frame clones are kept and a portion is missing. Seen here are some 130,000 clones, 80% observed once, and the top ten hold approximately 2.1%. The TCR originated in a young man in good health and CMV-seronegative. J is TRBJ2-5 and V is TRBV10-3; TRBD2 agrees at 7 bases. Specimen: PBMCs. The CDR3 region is CAISSALAVPHF. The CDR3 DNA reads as TGTGCCATCAGCTCAGCTCTAGCGGTCCCTCACTTC.